The 26 T cell receptor beta chains below were found in one sample sequenced in a study of CD4 T cells in relation to SARS-CoV-2 and coronaviruses (dated by TCRdb to about 2021). CD4+ T cells from unexposed donors were collected before the COVID-19 pandemic (2011-2018). Following 10 days of culture, the EasySep CD4+ T cell isolation kit was used to isolate CD4+ T cells. Their antigens remain unidentified. Libraries came from the immunoSEQ multiplex PCR assay. What TCRdb holds here is the immuneACCESS table cut down to in-frame rearrangements. Part of the clones is not present; checked against another copy, under half of the missing clones reflect an unresolved V gene, and the others are unexplained. In all, the sample holds 20,000 to 25,000 clones, and under 85% of those were seen once. 15% to 20% of the sample is in the top ten clones. The sample was CD4+ T cells from PBMCs, cultured in vitro. The source of these receptors is a human donor in good health.

The rearrangement links TRBV9 to TRBJ2-1; 11 nucleotides agree with TRBD2. The CDR3 sequence is 15 residues long. CDR1 and CDR2 from the germline V gene are SGDLS and YYNGEE. V gave up 3 bases and J gave up 7 bases; unmatched junction bases: 6. The CDR3 nucleotides read TGTGCCAGCAGCGCCCTAGCGGGAGGAGGAAATGAGCAGTTCTTC. Amino acids: CASSALAGGGNEQFF.

The genes are TRBV5-1 and TRBJ1-1, with D perhaps matching TRBD1 (6 bases). The CDR3 extends over 17 amino acids. Trimming removed 0 bases at V and 0 bases at J, with 15 bases between. Germline-derived CDR1 and CDR2 are SGHRS and YFSETQ. The CDR3 nucleotides read TGCGCCAGCAGCTTGGAATTGGGGGCGGATTTGAACACTGAAGCTTTCTTT. It codes for CASSLELGADLNTEAFF.

A few counts support this clone. The chain has TRBV12-3 or TRBV12-4 and TRBJ1-1; D is ambiguous. V dropped 3 bases and J dropped 2 bases, with 7 bases sitting between them. This CDR3 has 13 amino acids. The CDR3 nucleotides are TGTGCCAGCAGTTTGCAGTTAAACACTGAAGCTTTCTTT. Translating it yields CASSLQLNTEAFF.

V gene TRBV13 combines with J gene TRBJ2-3, with 8 bases identical to TRBD1. After removal of 6 bases from V and 8 bases from J, the junction contained 7 bases not matched to a gene. CDR1 is PRHDT, CDR2 FYEKMQ, per germline (reference sequence). This CDR3 spans 13 amino acids. DNA for the CDR3: TGTGCCAGCAGTTCCAGGGGGCGCGGTACGCAGTATTTT. This sequence encodes CASSSRGRGTQYF.

This sequence joins TRBV27 and TRBJ2-1; a possible D gene is TRBD2 (6 bases). The CDR3 extends over 16 amino acids. Trimming shortened V by 1 base and J by 8 bases, and 18 bases separated the two germline ends. Germline V lookup: CDR1 MNHEY, CDR2 SMNVEV (reference sequence). The CDR3 DNA is TGTGCCAGCAGTTTATATAGTCCGGTTGGGGGGTATGAGCAGTTCTTC. This translates into CASSLYSPVGGYEQFF.

The gene calls are TRBV6-1 and TRBJ2-1; 7 positions agree with TRBD1. V was clipped by 2 bases and J by 7 bases; unmatched bases: 11. The CDR3 spans 16 residues. Germline lookup yields CDR1 MNHNS and CDR2 SASEGT. The CDR3 loop reads CASSELPSQGVNEQFF. For the CDR3, the DNA is TGTGCCAGCAGTGAACTCCCCTCCCAGGGGGTGAATGAGCAGTTCTTC.

This chain uses TRBV7-6 with TRBJ1-3; perhaps TRBD1 as D (6 bases). Germline values: CDR1 SGHVS, CDR2 FNYEAQ. The CDR3 loop spans 15 amino acids. V was clipped by 2 bases and J by 3 bases, with 11 bases between them. The CDR3 sequence is CASSLLGGVGNTIYF. The DNA for the CDR3 is TGTGCCAGCAGCTTACTGGGGGGCGTTGGAAACACCATATATTTT.

This sequence joins TRBV24-1 and TRBJ1-1; 10 nucleotides line up with TRBD1. CDR1 is KGHDR, CDR2 SFDVKD, per germline. Trimming at V came to 4 bases and at J to 5 bases, leaving 6 bases not matched to a gene. The CDR3 is made up of 15 amino acids. CDR3 coding DNA: TGTGCCACCAGTGACCCGACAGGGGGCCATACTGAAGCTTTCTTT. This translates into CATSDPTGGHTEAFF.

The chain combines TRBV3-1 (or the pseudogene TRBV3-2) with TRBJ2-1, with D possibly TRBD2 on 5 matching bases. The CDR3 loop spans 13 amino acids. The V gene's germline CDR1 is LGHDT and CDR2 YNNKEL (reference sequence). The V and J ends lost 0 bases and 8 bases respectively, with 8 bases between them. CDR3 DNA: TGTGCCAGCAGCCAAGAAGAGGGTTATGAGCAGTTCTTC. Translating it yields CASSQEEGYEQFF.

This sequence joins TRBV6-2 or TRBV6-3 and TRBJ2-6, with 7 bases that match TRBD2. V shed 3 bases, J shed 0 bases, and the junction held 11 bases outside the gene matches. The CDR3 spans 19 residues. The V gene's germline CDR1 is MNHEY and CDR2 SVGEGT. CDR3 DNA: TGTGCCAGCAGTTATTCTTTCCTAGCGGTAAACTCTGGGGCCAACGTCCTGACTTTC. This gives the protein CASSYSFLAVNSGANVLTF.

This clone came up a few times. This chain joins TRBV25-1 and TRBJ1-6; possibly TRBD1 for D (5 bases). V was clipped by 3 bases and J by 4 bases, with 13 bases between them. Germline values: CDR1 MGHDK, CDR2 SYGVNS. This CDR3 is 16 amino acids long. The CDR3 DNA reads TGTGCCAGCAGTGACCTCCGGGACCGGTATAATTCACCCCTCCACTTT. Its translation: CASSDLRDRYNSPLHF.

The sample holds a few counts of this clone. The V and J genes are TRBV5-6 and TRBJ1-2; no definite D call. The CDR3 is made up of 14 amino acids. CDR1 SGHDT and CDR2 YYEEEE come from the germline V gene. V was trimmed by 2 bases and J by 6 bases, leaving 14 bases between them. CDR3 region: CASSFQTGSNGYTF. The CDR3 DNA follows: TGTGCCAGCAGCTTTCAAACGGGATCGAATGGCTACACCTTC.

The rearrangement links TRBV18 to TRBJ1-5; D perhaps matches TRBD1 (6 bases). Germline CDR1 and CDR2: KGHSH and LQKENI. The CDR3 totals 18 residues. Trimming shortened V by 3 bases and J by 3 bases, and 21 bases separated the two germline ends. The CDR3 loop is CASSPNGGGQINNQPQHF. CDR3 nucleotide sequence: TGTGCCAGCTCACCCAACGGTGGGGGGCAGATTAACAATCAGCCCCAGCATTTT.

The CDR3 DNA is TGCAGCGCCGGACTAGCGGGCTACGAGCAGTACTTC. This codes for CSAGLAGYEQYF. The V call is TRBV29-1, the J call TRBJ2-7, with 11 bases that match TRBD2. Germline loops: CDR1 SQVTM, CDR2 ANQGSEA. Trimming took 7 bases from V and 3 from J; bases not matched to a gene: 2. This CDR3 has 12 residues.

This chain links TRBV6-1 with TRBJ2-7, with 11 bases lining up with TRBD2. After removal of 3 bases from V and 5 bases from J, the junction contained 6 bases not matched to a gene. Germline values: CDR1 MNHNS, CDR2 SASEGT. This CDR3 comprises 15 residues. DNA of the CDR3: TGTGCCAGCAGTGAGGGACTAGCGGTAGTCCACGAGCAGTACTTC. Translation: CASSEGLAVVHEQYF.

This chain connects TRBV28 to TRBJ2-3; possible D gene TRBD2, 5 bases. This CDR3 has 14 residues. The germline CDR1 and CDR2 sequences are MDHEN and SYDVKM. V lost 1 base, J lost 4 bases, and 9 bases lay in between. This chain's CDR3 is CASSLFGNPDTQYF. CDR3 coding DNA: TGTGCCAGCAGTTTATTCGGGAACCCAGATACGCAGTATTTT. Full variable domain (missing parts from reference TRBV28 and TRBJ2-3): DVKVTQSSRYLVKRTGEKVFLECVQDMDHENMFWYRQDPGLGLRLIYFSYDVKMKEKGDIPEGYSVSREKKERFSLILESASTNQTSMYLCASSLFGNPDTQYFGPGTRLTVL.

This clone was detected a few times. The CDR3 reads CASRAIGQGDSNQPQHF. The CDR3 DNA follows: TGCGCCAGCAGGGCAATCGGACAGGGGGATAGCAATCAGCCCCAGCATTTT. The chain links TRBV4-1 to TRBJ1-5; TRBD1 matches 10 bases. Germline V gene sequence: CDR1 MGHRA, CDR2 YSYEKL. The CDR3 is made up of 17 amino acids. V was pared by 6 bases and J by 0 bases, with 8 bases of the junction left unmatched.

With regard to this clone: One junction end does not reproduce the germline sequence, and a read error may be involved. This rearrangement joins TRBV6-5 to TRBJ2-5; D is perhaps TRBD1 (5 bases). The CDR3 totals 16 residues. CDR1 and CDR2 (germline): MNHEY, SVGAGI. Here the CDR3 reads CASSYSRSLGQEAQYF. CDR3 bases: TGTGCCAGCAGTTACTCAAGAAGTCTCGGACAAGAGGCCCAGTACTTC.

The chain joins TRBV11-2 to TRBJ2-7; D is unresolved. Germline lookup yields CDR1 SGHAT and CDR2 FQNNGV. V was pared by 5 bases and J by 3 bases, with 8 bases between. There are 12 residues in the CDR3. The CDR3 bases are TGTGCCAGCAGCCCGTCGGGCTACGAGCAGTACTTC. Amino acid sequence: CASSPSGYEQYF.

The rearrangement uses TRBV6-4 and TRBJ2-1; 7 bases match TRBD2. The CDR3 consists of 14 residues. Per the germline V gene, CDR1 is MRHNA and CDR2 is SNTAGT. Trimming at V came to 2 bases and at J to 6 bases, leaving 4 bases not matched to a gene. The chain's CDR3 is CASSDDQRGNEQFF. The DNA of the CDR3 is TGTGCCAGCAGTGACGACCAGCGGGGCAATGAGCAGTTCTTC.

The V gene is TRBV18, the J gene TRBJ2-4; D is possibly TRBD1 or TRBD2 (5 bases each). V lost 3 bases to trimming and J lost 6 bases, with 21 bases between them. Germline lookup yields CDR1 KGHSH and CDR2 LQKENI. This CDR3 has 17 amino acids. The CDR3 DNA sequence: TGTGCCAGCTCACCTGGGAACCGGGACCGGGTCCCAAACATTCAGTACTTC. Protein product: CASSPGNRDRVPNIQYF.

This clone has just a few counts. The gene calls are TRBV30 and TRBJ1-1; D gene unclear. V was clipped by 3 bases and J by 4 bases, with 15 bases between them. Looked up from germline, CDR1 is GTSNPN and CDR2 is SVGIG (reference sequence). The CDR3 consists of 14 residues. The CDR3 nucleotides read TGTGCCTGGAGCCCCGGAGGGCCCGGCACTGAAGCTTTCTTT. Its protein product is CAWSPGGPGTEAFF.

This chain's CDR3 is CASSKAQTYEQYF. DNA for the CDR3: TGTGCCAGTAGTAAGGCGCAGACCTACGAGCAGTACTTC. V gene TRBV19 combines with J gene TRBJ2-7; D is ambiguous. Trimming removed 4 bases from V and 2 bases from J, with 9 bases in between. The CDR3 length is 13 residues. Germline V lookup: CDR1 LNHDA, CDR2 SQIVND (reference sequence).

This chain links TRBV6-5 with TRBJ2-1; D is undetermined. The CDR3 length is 12 residues. Trimming cost V 5 bases and J 5 bases, with 7 bases left between them. Germline V gene data show CDR1 as MNHEY and CDR2 as SVGAGI. In DNA, the CDR3 is TGTGCCAGCAGTACGGGTCACAATGAGCAGTTCTTC. Its translation: CASSTGHNEQFF.

CDR3 sequence (DNA): TGTGCCTGGAGCGGGAGCACAGATACGCAGTATTTT. This gives the protein CAWSGSTDTQYF. This chain joins TRBV30 and TRBJ2-3, with D hard to call. Deletions cut 3 bases from V and 0 bases from J, with 4 bases between. The CDR3 length is 12 residues. From germline, CDR1 is GTSNPN and CDR2 SVGIG (reference sequence).

The rearrangement joins TRBV6-6 to TRBJ1-2; 8 bases map to TRBD1. The CDR3 contains 13 residues. Germline CDR1 MNHNY, CDR2 SVGAGI (reference sequence). Germline trimming cut 6 bases from V and 8 bases from J; bases unmatched to any gene: 8. Here the CDR3 reads CASRLRDRLGYTF. DNA of the CDR3: TGTGCCAGCAGACTCCGGGACAGGTTAGGCTACACCTTC.